The 4 T cell receptor beta chains below were found in one sample sequenced in a study of blood T cell repertoires in COVID-19. Assay: immunoSEQ multiplex PCR; the TCRdb copy retains only in-frame clones and omits some. This table holds 250,000 to 350,000 clones, approximately 90% found once. Material for sequencing was peripheral blood. These receptors came from a woman in her sixties or seventies with acute or convalescent COVID-19.

The rearrangement links TRBV3-1 (or the pseudogene TRBV3-2) to TRBJ1-5; 7 nucleotides match TRBD1. Germline values: CDR1 LGHDT, CDR2 YNNKEL (reference sequence). V lost 4 bases to trimming and J lost 4 bases; unmatched junction nucleotides: 10. This CDR3 is 16 amino acids long. In DNA, the CDR3 is TGTGCCAGCAGCCTCCTTGACAGGGTAACGAATCAGCCCCAGCATTTT. Translated, it gives CASSLLDRVTNQPQHF.

The V and J genes are TRBV4-3 and TRBJ2-3, with 9 bases lining up with TRBD2. This CDR3 has 19 residues. Trimming cost V 4 bases and J 2 bases; bases outside gene matches: 16. Germline-derived CDR1 and CDR2 are LGHNA and YSLEER. DNA of the CDR3: TGCGCCAGCAGCCCCGGATTAGTAGCGGGAGTGGGGGACACAGATACGCAGTATTTT. It encodes CASSPGLVAGVGDTDTQYF.

The V call is TRBV24-1, the J call TRBJ2-7, with TRBD1 as a possible D gene (6 bases). Trimming removed 3 bases from V and 5 bases from J, with 10 bases in between. Germline CDR1 reads KGHDR; CDR2 reads SFDVKD. CDR3 size: 13 residues. The CDR3 spells CATSDTGSHEQYF. CDR3 coding DNA: TGTGCCACCAGTGATACAGGGAGCCACGAGCAGTACTTC.

The rearrangement uses TRBV6-2 or TRBV6-3 and TRBJ2-1; D ambiguous. Germline CDR1 reads MNHEY; CDR2 reads SVGEGT. V was trimmed by 6 bases and J by 2 bases, leaving 17 bases between them. The CDR3 covers 16 residues. CDR3 amino acids: CASSPPTLVTYNEQFF. The CDR3 coding sequence is TGTGCCAGCAGCCCCCCCACGCTAGTTACCTACAATGAGCAGTTCTTC.